The 4 T cell receptor beta chains below come from one sample, sequenced in a study of Graves' ophthalmopathy and Graves' hyperthyroidism. The TCR beta CDR3 regions underwent amplification from RNA transcripts. An opening RT-PCR round employed HTBI primers and preceded a second-round multiplex PCR. TCRdb analysed the multiplex PCR reads with MiXCR anew, one entry per CDR3 protein. The sample lists around 1.1 million distinct CDR3 sequences, about 38% occurring once. The sequenced sample was peripheral blood or thyroid tissue (not recorded which). The receptors originated from an adult man with Graves' hyperthyroidism.

This clonotype was recorded at least ten times. The J gene is TRBJ1-6, the V gene TRBV7-9, with D perhaps matching TRBD1 (6 bases). Trimming took off 5 bases at V and 8 bases at J, with 13 bases between the two ends. The germline gives CDR1 SEHNR, CDR2 FQNEAQ (reference sequence). This CDR3 contains 14 residues. CDR3 coding DNA: TGTGCCAGCAGCCCTGTCAGGGGCCATTCACCCCTCCACTTT. Amino acids: CASSPVRGHSPLHF.

This rearrangement joins TRBV20-1 to TRBJ2-3, with D unclear. V was shortened by 5 bases and J by 4 bases, with 13 bases between the two germline ends. The germline CDR1 and CDR2 sequences are DFQATT and SNEGSKA (reference sequence). CDR3 length: 13 amino acids. DNA for the CDR3: TGCAGTGCTGTCGGTTCGAGCCCAGATACGCAGTATTTT. This gives the protein CSAVGSSPDTQYF.

This clonotype was counted many times. V is TRBV12-3 or TRBV12-4 and J is TRBJ1-3; D unresolved. This CDR3 spans 17 amino acids. Trimming cost V 3 bases and J 0 bases, with 15 bases left between them. The CDR3: CASSFPVSSLSGNTIYF. Here the CDR3 DNA reads TGTGCCAGCAGTTTCCCTGTTTCGAGCCTCTCTGGAAACACCATATATTTT.

The chain uses TRBV10-3 and TRBJ1-5; D not certain. Germline V gives CDR1 ENHRY, CDR2 SYGVKD. Trimming removed 6 bases at V and 6 bases at J, with 3 bases between. The CDR3 totals 10 residues. CDR3 in amino acids: CAIRSQPQHF. CDR3 nucleotides: TGTGCCATCAGGAGTCAGCCCCAGCATTTT.